These 16 T cell receptor beta chains were sequenced from one sample in a study of CD8+ T cells in alopecia areata. RNA was extracted and reverse transcribed into cDNA as the sequencing template. Clones were sequenced by immunoSEQ multiplex PCR, and TCRdb holds only the in-frame ones, with some missing. Of about 120,000 clones listed, roughly 66% are singletons. The sequenced sample consisted of CD4+ T cells sorted from blood. These receptors all come from a human donor in good health.

The J gene is TRBJ2-5, the V gene TRBV29-1; 7 bases agree with TRBD1. From germline, CDR1 is SQVTM and CDR2 ANQGSEA. This CDR3 is 15 amino acids long. Trimming took 6 bases from V and 2 from J; bases not matched to a gene: 12. This CDR3 is CSVVWTGKNQETQYF. DNA for the CDR3: TGCAGCGTAGTATGGACAGGCAAAAATCAAGAGACCCAGTACTTC.

This chain uses TRBV25-1 with TRBJ2-5; 7 bases agree with TRBD2. Germline trimming cut 6 bases from V and 4 bases from J; bases unmatched to any gene: 5. Germline CDR1 is MGHDK and CDR2 is SYGVNS. The CDR3 is 13 amino acids. As DNA, the CDR3 is TGTGCCAGCAGGACTAGCTTCGGAGAGACCCAGTACTTC. Its translation is CASRTSFGETQYF.

This clone occurred a few times. This rearrangement joins TRBV5-8 to TRBJ1-2; 7 bases are shared with TRBD1. Germline CDR1 SGHTS, CDR2 YDEGEE. The CDR3 runs 12 residues. J was trimmed by 9 bases and V by 3 bases; bases with no gene match: 5. The chain's CDR3 is CASSYRQGSYTF. CDR3 coding DNA: TGTGCCAGCAGCTATCGACAGGGTAGCTACACCTTC.

The chain recombines TRBV7-9 with TRBJ2-3, with D possibly being TRBD2 (7 bases). The V gene's germline CDR1 is SEHNR and CDR2 FQNEAQ (reference sequence). V was pared by 5 bases and J by 1 base, with 16 bases between. CDR3 size: 16 residues. CDR3 DNA sequence: TGTGCCAGCAGCCCCCCCCAGGGGAGGGGCACAGATACGCAGTATTTT. It specifies CASSPPQGRGTDTQYF. The full variable domain, rest sourced from reference TRBV7-9 and TRBJ2-3, is DTGVSQNPRHKITKRGQNVTFRCDPISEHNRLYWYRQTLGQGPEFLTYFQNEAQLEKSRLLSDRFSAERPKGSFSTLEIQRTEQGDSAMYLCASSPPQGRGTDTQYFGPGTRLTVL.

The chain recombines TRBV27 with TRBJ2-5; the D gene is possibly TRBD1 (6 bases). Deletions cut 3 bases from V and 0 bases from J, with 8 bases between. The CDR3 consists of 14 residues. CDR1 is MNHEY and CDR2 is SMNVEV in the germline V gene (reference sequence). Here the CDR3 DNA reads TGTGCCAGCAGTTTCACAGGGTACCAAGAGACCCAGTACTTC. Protein sequence: CASSFTGYQETQYF.

This chain links TRBV25-1 with TRBJ1-6; 9 bases align to TRBD1. The ends lost 4 bases at V and 3 bases at J; junction bases unmatched: 4. In germline, CDR1 is MGHDK, CDR2 SYGVNS. This CDR3 is 16 amino acids long. The CDR3 loop reads CASSAMDRGYNSPLHF. CDR3 in DNA: TGTGCCAGCAGTGCTATGGACAGGGGCTATAATTCACCCCTCCACTTT.

This clone occurred once. The CDR3 is CASSPSRGRPNEKLFF. For the CDR3, the DNA is TGTGCCAGCAGTCCGAGCCGAGGGCGGCCTAATGAAAAACTGTTTTTT. J is TRBJ1-4 and V is TRBV27, with D uncertain. CDR3 size: 16 residues. CDR1 and CDR2 from the germline V gene are MNHEY and SMNVEV (reference sequence). V was shortened by 5 bases and J by 3 bases, with 16 bases between the two germline ends. The full variable domain, in which reference TRBV27 and TRBJ1-4 provide the parts outside the CDR3, is EAQVTQNPRYLITVTGKKLTVTCSQNMNHEYMSWYRQDPGLGLRQIYYSMNVEVTDKGDVPEGYKVSRKEKRNFPLILESPSPNQTSLYFCASSPSRGRPNEKLFFGSGTQLSVL.

This clone was seen just once. This chain links TRBV11-2 with TRBJ2-1; no clear D gene. The CDR3 length is 11 residues. Trimming stripped 1 base from V and 9 bases from J, with 4 bases between. CDR1 and CDR2 (germline): SGHAT, FQNNGV. CDR3 in DNA: TGTGCCAGCAGCTTAGGGTTTGAGCAGTTCTTC. Translation: CASSLGFEQFF.

The chain carries TRBV2 and TRBJ1-1, with a weak D call TRBD1 (6 bases). CDR1 and CDR2 (germline): SNHLY, FYNNEI. CDR3 length: 14 residues. V gave up 5 bases and J gave up 2 bases, with 12 bases separating them. CDR3 coding DNA: TGTGCCAGCAGTTTGGAACAGGGAAACACTGAAGCTTTCTTT. It encodes CASSLEQGNTEAFF.

The CDR3: CASILSTGSYNEQFF. The CDR3 DNA sequence: TGTGCCAGCATCCTATCCACGGGGTCCTACAATGAGCAGTTCTTC. The chain recombines TRBV25-1 with TRBJ2-1, with D possibly TRBD2 on 5 matching bases. V was cut by 7 bases and J by 1 base, with 14 bases left in between. The CDR3 loop spans 15 amino acids. Germline V gene lookup returns CDR1 MGHDK and CDR2 SYGVNS.

The chain has TRBV6-6 and TRBJ2-2; TRBD2 agrees at 9 bases. V shed 6 bases, J shed 4 bases, and the junction held 3 bases outside the gene matches. The CDR3 loop spans 14 amino acids. Looked up from germline, CDR1 is MNHNY and CDR2 is SVGAGI (reference sequence). CDR3 sequence reads: CASSPTSGTGELFF. CDR3 nucleotides: TGTGCCAGCAGCCCGACTAGCGGCACCGGGGAGCTGTTTTTT.

CDR3 loop: CSFSLGVHYEQYF. CDR3 sequence (DNA): TGCAGCTTTTCCCTGGGGGTACACTACGAGCAGTACTTC. This chain connects TRBV29-1 to TRBJ2-7; D may be TRBD1 or TRBD2 (5 bases each). Trimming took 8 bases from V and 3 from J, leaving 17 bases between them. The germline V gene encodes CDR1 SQVTM and CDR2 ANQGSEA. This CDR3 is built from 13 residues.

This clone has more than one count but fewer than ten. The V call is TRBV29-1, the J call TRBJ2-5, with TRBD1 as a possible D gene (7 bases). CDR3 length: 13 amino acids. V was clipped by 6 bases and J by 5 bases, with 16 bases between them. The germline CDR1 and CDR2 sequences are SQVTM and ANQGSEA. DNA of the CDR3: TGCAGCGTCTTCAGGGGGGCGATGGAGACCCAGTACTTC. Residues: CSVFRGAMETQYF. The variable domain in full, completed from reference TRBV29-1 and TRBJ2-5, reads SAVISQKPSRDICQRGTSLTIQCQVDSQVTMMFWYRQQPGQSLTLIATANQGSEATYESGFVIDKFPISRPNLTFSTLTVSNMSPEDSSIYLCSVFRGAMETQYFGPGTRLLVL.

This clone was detected only a few times. The V call is TRBV7-2, the J call TRBJ2-7; TRBD1 aligns across 9 bases. Looked up from germline, CDR1 is SGHTA and CDR2 is FQGNSA. The CDR3 is 14 amino acids. J gave up 11 bases and V 3 bases, and 11 bases lay outside the gene matches. CDR3 amino acids: CASSFSGQGQPKYF. In DNA form, the CDR3 reads TGTGCCAGCAGCTTCTCGGGACAGGGACAACCTAAGTACTTC.

The chain links TRBV2 to TRBJ2-3, with TRBD2 identical over 7 bases. Germline CDR1 SNHLY, CDR2 FYNNEI. V trimming: 8 bases; J trimming: 4 bases; junction bases outside the gene matches: 6. The CDR3 runs to 13 residues. CDR3 DNA sequence: TGTGCCAGCTTGGCGGGGGAGTCAGATACGCAGTATTTT. Translation: CASLAGESDTQYF.

This clone was found a few times. The chain links TRBV29-1 to TRBJ2-1, with D unclear. Trimming took off 6 bases at V and 1 base at J, with 7 bases between the two ends. The CDR3 extends over 12 amino acids. Germline loops: CDR1 SQVTM, CDR2 ANQGSEA. CDR3 coding DNA: TGCAGCGTAGAAACTTCCTACAATGAGCAGTTCTTC. Translating it yields CSVETSYNEQFF.